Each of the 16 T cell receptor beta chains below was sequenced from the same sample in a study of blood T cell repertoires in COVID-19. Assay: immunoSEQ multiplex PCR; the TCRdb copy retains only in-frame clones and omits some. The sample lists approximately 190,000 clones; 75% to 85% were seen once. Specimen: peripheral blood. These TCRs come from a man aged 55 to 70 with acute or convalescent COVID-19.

The CDR3 reads CASSWDSLNTGELFF. The CDR3 DNA sequence: TGTGCCAGCAGTTGGGACAGCCTTAACACCGGGGAGCTGTTTTTT. This rearrangement joins TRBV7-9 to TRBJ2-2, with 7 bases matching TRBD1. With V trimmed by 6 bases and J by 2 bases, 6 bases remained unmatched. This CDR3 contains 15 residues. Germline CDR1 SEHNR, CDR2 FQNEAQ (reference sequence).

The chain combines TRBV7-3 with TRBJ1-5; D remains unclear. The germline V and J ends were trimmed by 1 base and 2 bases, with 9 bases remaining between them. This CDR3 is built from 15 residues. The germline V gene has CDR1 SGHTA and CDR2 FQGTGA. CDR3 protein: CASSLMGGRNQPQHF. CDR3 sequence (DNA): TGTGCCAGCAGCTTAATGGGTGGGCGCAATCAGCCCCAGCATTTT.

The CDR3, as DNA: TGTGCCAGCTCACCAGGGGCAGGGAGGTTTTCCCTCCACTTT. Protein: CASSPGAGRFSLHF. The V call is TRBV18, the J call TRBJ1-6, with a possible D match to TRBD1 (5 bases). Germline V CDR1 and CDR2: KGHSH, LQKENI. V was trimmed by 2 bases and J by 14 bases, leaving 16 bases between them. This CDR3 comprises 14 residues.

CDR3 bases: TGTGCCAGCAGTCGCGGACAGGGGGCGAGTGAAAAACTGTTTTTT. It specifies CASSRGQGASEKLFF. V gene TRBV6-5 combines with J gene TRBJ1-4, with 11 positions matching TRBD1. The V and J ends lost 5 bases and 7 bases, in that order; junction bases with no gene match: 6. The CDR3 sequence is 15 residues long. The V gene's germline CDR1 is MNHEY and CDR2 SVGAGI.

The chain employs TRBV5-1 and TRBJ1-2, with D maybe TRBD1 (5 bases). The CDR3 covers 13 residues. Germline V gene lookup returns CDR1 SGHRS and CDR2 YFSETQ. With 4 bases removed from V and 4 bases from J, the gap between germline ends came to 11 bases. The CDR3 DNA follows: TGCGCCAGCAGCGCGGGGGGGATCTATGGCTACACCTTC. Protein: CASSAGGIYGYTF.

The CDR3 coding sequence is TGTGCCAGCAGCACGGACAGGGCGGTGGAGACCCAGTACTTC. Amino acids: CASSTDRAVETQYF. This sequence joins TRBV2 and TRBJ2-5; TRBD1 agrees at 8 bases. The junction had 8 bases not matched to a gene; V was cut back by 6 bases and J by 5 bases. The CDR3 spans 14 residues. CDR1 is SNHLY and CDR2 is FYNNEI in the germline V gene.

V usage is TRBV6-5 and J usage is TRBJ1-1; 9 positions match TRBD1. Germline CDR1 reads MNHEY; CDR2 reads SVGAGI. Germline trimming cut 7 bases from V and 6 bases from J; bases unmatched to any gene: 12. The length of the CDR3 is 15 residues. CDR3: CASIIEDRGASEAFF. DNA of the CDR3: TGTGCCAGCATTATAGAGGACAGGGGAGCGTCTGAAGCTTTCTTT.

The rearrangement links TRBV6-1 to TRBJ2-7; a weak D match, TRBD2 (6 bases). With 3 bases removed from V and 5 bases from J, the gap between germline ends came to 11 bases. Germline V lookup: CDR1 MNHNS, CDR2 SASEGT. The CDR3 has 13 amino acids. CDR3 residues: CASSEREWNEQYF. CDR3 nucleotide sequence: TGTGCCAGCAGTGAGCGGGAATGGAACGAGCAGTACTTC.

The CDR3 loop reads CASSSQGFGSASPLHF. The CDR3 bases are TGTGCCAGCAGTTCCCAGGGGTTCGGGTCCGCGTCACCCCTCCACTTT. The chain carries TRBV27 and TRBJ1-6, with D tentatively TRBD1 (6 bases). The CDR3 runs 16 residues. V gave up 4 bases and J gave up 10 bases, with 20 bases separating them. The germline V gene encodes CDR1 MNHEY and CDR2 SMNVEV (reference sequence).

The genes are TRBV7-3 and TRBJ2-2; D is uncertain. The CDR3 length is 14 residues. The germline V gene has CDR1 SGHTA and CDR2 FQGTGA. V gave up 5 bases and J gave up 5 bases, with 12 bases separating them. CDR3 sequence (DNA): TGTGCCAGCAGCCCCCTCGTTCTAACCGGGGAGCTGTTTTTT. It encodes CASSPLVLTGELFF.

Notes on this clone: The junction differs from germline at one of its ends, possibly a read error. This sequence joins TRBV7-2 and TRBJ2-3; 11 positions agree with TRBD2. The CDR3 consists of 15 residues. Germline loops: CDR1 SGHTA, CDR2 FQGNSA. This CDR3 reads CASSIAGGRGDTQYF. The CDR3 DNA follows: TGTGCCAGCAGCATAGCGGGGGGGCGGGGCGATACGCAGTATTTT.

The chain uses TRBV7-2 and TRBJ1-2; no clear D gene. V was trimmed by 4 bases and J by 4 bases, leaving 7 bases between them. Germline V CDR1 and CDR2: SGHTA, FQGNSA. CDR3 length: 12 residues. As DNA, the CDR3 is TGTGCCAGCAGCTCGACGGGCTATGGCTACACCTTC. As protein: CASSSTGYGYTF.

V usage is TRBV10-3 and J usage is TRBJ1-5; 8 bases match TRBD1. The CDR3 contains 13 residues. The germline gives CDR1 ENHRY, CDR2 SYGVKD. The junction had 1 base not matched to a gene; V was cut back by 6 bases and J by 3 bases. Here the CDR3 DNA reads TGTGCCATCAGGGACAGGGACAATCAGCCCCAGCATTTT. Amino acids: CAIRDRDNQPQHF.

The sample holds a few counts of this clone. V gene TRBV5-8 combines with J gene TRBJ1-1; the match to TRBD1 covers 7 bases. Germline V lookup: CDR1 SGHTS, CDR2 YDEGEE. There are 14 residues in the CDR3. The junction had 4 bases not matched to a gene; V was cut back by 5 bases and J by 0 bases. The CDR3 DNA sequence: TGTGCCAGCAGATCCGACAGGGTGAACACTGAAGCTTTCTTT. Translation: CASRSDRVNTEAFF.

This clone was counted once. The CDR3, as DNA: TGTGCCAGCAGCTCTACCCGCGGGGTCGCGGGTACTTATGGCTACACCTTC. It codes for CASSSTRGVAGTYGYTF. The V and J genes are TRBV7-8 and TRBJ1-2; no firm D call. The CDR3 loop spans 17 amino acids. The germline gives CDR1 SGHVS, CDR2 FQNEAQ. V gave up 4 bases and J gave up 5 bases, with 23 bases separating them.

CDR3 loop: CATSRISGPYNEQFF. DNA for the CDR3: TGTGCCACCAGCAGAATCAGCGGGCCCTACAATGAGCAGTTCTTC. The chain is built from TRBV15 and TRBJ2-1; perhaps TRBD2 as D (6 bases). This CDR3 has 15 amino acids. V gave up 2 bases and J gave up 2 bases, with 10 bases separating them. Per the germline V gene, CDR1 is LNHNV and CDR2 is YYDKDF (reference sequence).